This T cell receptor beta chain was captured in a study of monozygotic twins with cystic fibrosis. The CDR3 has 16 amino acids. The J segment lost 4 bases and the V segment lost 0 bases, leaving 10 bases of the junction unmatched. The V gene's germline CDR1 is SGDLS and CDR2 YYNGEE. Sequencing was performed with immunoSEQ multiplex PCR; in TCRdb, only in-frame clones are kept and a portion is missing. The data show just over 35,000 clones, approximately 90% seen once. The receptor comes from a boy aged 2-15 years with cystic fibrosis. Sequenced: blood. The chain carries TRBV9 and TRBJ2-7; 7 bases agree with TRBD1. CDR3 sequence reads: CASSVGGWDSIYEQYF. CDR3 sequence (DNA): TGTGCCAGCAGCGTAGGAGGATGGGACAGTATTTACGAGCAGTACTTC.